This is a list of T cell receptor beta chains from one sample in a study of Graves' ophthalmopathy and Graves' hyperthyroidism. TCRdb used MiXCR to reprocess the multiplex PCR reads, holding one entry per CDR3 protein. Of about 640,000 distinct CDR3 sequences in the sample, just over 40% were seen once. Sequencing was done on a sample of peripheral blood. The receptors shown here come from an adult man with Graves' ophthalmopathy. The CDR3 runs from the conserved cysteine through the conserved F or W. Each record gives: D gene, V gene, clone size, J gene, CDR3 DNA, CDR3 protein. The D gene is left open where the match is weak. Size tells how often a clone was seen (once, few, many) or the class of an expanded clone, and some rows leave it out.

NA	TRBV12-3/TRBV12-4	NA	TRBJ2-7	TGTGCCAGCAGTTTAGTATTCCCCGGGGACGAGCAGTACTTC	CASSLVFPGDEQYF
TRBD1	TRBV6-2/TRBV6-3	NA	TRBJ1-4	TGTGCCAGCAGCCTACCGGACAGGGAACAACTGTTTTTT	CASSLPDREQLFF
NA	TRBV6-6	NA	TRBJ2-7	TGTGCCAGCAGTTATGGGGCCAACGAGCAGTACTTC	CASSYGANEQYF
TRBD2	TRBV5-6	few	TRBJ2-7	TGTGCCACCAGGGAGGGTCGGGCCTACGAGCAGTACTTC	CATREGRAYEQYF
TRBD2	TRBV7-2	NA	TRBJ2-3	TGTGCCAGCAGCCCTCGACTAGCGGGAGGAGATACGCAGTATTTT	CASSPRLAGGDTQYF
NA	TRBV24-1	NA	TRBJ1-2	TGTGCCACCAGCACCCTCCGGGGCCCGTCGGGCTACACCTTC	CATSTLRGPSGYTF
NA	TRBV5-1	many	TRBJ1-1	TGCGCCAGCAGCTTAGAGTGGAGGGACACTGAAGCTTTCTTT	CASSLEWRDTEAFF
NA	TRBV12-3/TRBV12-4	NA	TRBJ1-4	TGTGCCAGCGCGCTTCGGGGGGGAGTGGAAAAACTGTTTTTT	CASALRGGVEKLFF
NA	TRBV2	few	TRBJ1-1	TGTGCCAGCACCACAGCCAGACAGGCGAACACTGAAGCTTTCTTT	CASTTARQANTEAFF
TRBD1	TRBV10-3	NA	TRBJ2-2	TGTGCCAGCAGTAGGGGGACAGGGGAGAACCCCGGGGAGCTGTTTTTT	CASSRGTGENPGELFF
NA	TRBV5-6	NA	TRBJ2-3	TGTGCCAGCTGGGGAGCGGGTACGCAGTATTTT	CASWGAGTQYF